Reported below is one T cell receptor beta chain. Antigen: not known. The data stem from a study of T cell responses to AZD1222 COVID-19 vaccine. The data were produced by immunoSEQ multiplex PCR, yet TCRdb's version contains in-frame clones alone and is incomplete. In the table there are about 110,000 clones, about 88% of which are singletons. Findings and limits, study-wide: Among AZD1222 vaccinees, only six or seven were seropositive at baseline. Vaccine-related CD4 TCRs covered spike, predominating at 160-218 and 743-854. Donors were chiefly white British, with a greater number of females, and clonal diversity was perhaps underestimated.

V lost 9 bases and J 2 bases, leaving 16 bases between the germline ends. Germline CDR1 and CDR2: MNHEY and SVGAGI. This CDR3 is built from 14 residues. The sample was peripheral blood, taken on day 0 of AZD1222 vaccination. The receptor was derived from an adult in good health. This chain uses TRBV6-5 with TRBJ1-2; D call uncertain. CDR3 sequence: CASRQTNLNYGYTF. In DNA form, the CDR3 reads TGTGCCAGTCGCCAGACAAACCTAAACTATGGCTACACCTTC.